The clone carrying this TCR beta chain was picked up many times. Germline assignment: CDR1 LNHDA and CDR2 SQIVND (reference sequence). The CDR3 consists of 15 residues. The V segment lost 5 bases and the J segment 0 bases; nucleotides outside the gene matches: 6. Amplification of TCR beta CDR3 regions used RNA as the template. TCR CDR3 underwent first-round RT-PCR with the HTBI primer set. TCRdb redid the calling of the multiplex PCR reads with MiXCR, one entry per CDR3 protein. The repertoire includes roughly 300,000 distinct CDR3 sequences, 15% to 20% of them detected once, and approximately 54% sits in the top ten. Graves' hyperthyroidism without ophthalmopathy progression within 18 months was termed stable. The sample is drawn from a study of T cells in Graves' hyperthyroidism and ophthalmopathy. At the level of the study: At initial diagnosis, before any treatment had begun, peripheral blood was obtained.

This clonotype originated in a woman aged 50 to 60 with Graves' hyperthyroidism. J is TRBJ1-1 and V is TRBV19; 7 bases line up with TRBD1. Sample: blood. The CDR3: CASSAGQWMNTEAFF. The DNA for the CDR3 is TGTGCCAGTAGTGCGGGACAGTGGATGAACACTGAAGCTTTCTTT.